This TCR delta chain was captured in a study of Vδ1+ human thymocytes. Study-wide results and caveats: Despite high sort purity, about 20% of thymic T cell receptor delta sequences were Vdelta2. In the thymus, TRG and TRD repertoires looked highly polyclonal with Gaussian CDR3 lengths. Unexpected Vdelta2 sequences could cause misinterpretation of bulk repertoire data.

The template was reverse-transcribed extracted RNA. Multiplex PCR used pooled V-gene forward primers and a constant-region reverse primer to amplify CDR3s. TCRdb reprocessed the multiplex PCR reads using CATT. The table lists 80,000 or so delta-chain clones, approximately 34% of them singletons. About this clone itself: Antigen specificity is unknown.

Per the germline V gene, CDR1 is TSWWSYY and CDR2 is QGS. After removal of 0 bases from V and 8 bases from J, the junction contained 10 bases not matched to a gene. This CDR3 has 16 amino acids. After alphabeta T cell depletion, CD3+ Vdelta1+ Vdelta2- thymocytes were sorted. The receptor's source is a boy in the first two years of life who had congenital heart surgery. Sequences were obtained from Vdelta1+ gamma-delta thymocytes from the thymus. Subset denoted: FACS-sorted CD3+ TCRalphabeta- TCRVdelta1+ TCRVdelta2- thymocytes. This chain joins TRDV1 and TRDJ1; TRDD3 agrees at 9 bases. The CDR3, as DNA: TGTGCTCTTGGGGAACTCCCAACTGGGGGACCCAGGAAACTCATCTTT. It encodes CALGELPTGGPRKLIF.